This T cell receptor (beta chain) is from a study of T cell repertoires in cytomegalovirus infection. In the study overall: Selection of CMV epitopes for the study included recently identified HLA-C-restricted and well-studied HLA-B-restricted ones. A matching HLA type, together with CMV infection, was signaled by public TCR beta signatures.

Germline CDR1 SGHNT, CDR2 YYREEE (reference sequence). The length of the CDR3 is 16 residues. V shed 5 bases, J shed 6 bases, and the junction held 10 bases outside the gene matches. Worth noting for this clonotype: The antigen is undetermined.

TCRdb processed the reads anew with MiXCR; each CDR3 protein has one entry. The sample includes hundreds of thousands of distinct CDR3 sequences, roughly 31% of them seen just once. The clonotype originates from a human donor in good health (CMV status not recorded). Some clones in this sample may be carry-over from other donors' samples. This chain joins TRBV5-4 and TRBJ2-2, with 10 bases identical to TRBD2. The input for sequencing was cultured CD8+ T cells from PBMCs, taken from culture after CMV antigen stimulation. The CDR3 nucleotides read TGTGCCAGCAGTTTAGCGGGGGGTGGCCTTTCCGGGGAGCTGTTTTTT. Its protein is CASSLAGGGLSGELFF.